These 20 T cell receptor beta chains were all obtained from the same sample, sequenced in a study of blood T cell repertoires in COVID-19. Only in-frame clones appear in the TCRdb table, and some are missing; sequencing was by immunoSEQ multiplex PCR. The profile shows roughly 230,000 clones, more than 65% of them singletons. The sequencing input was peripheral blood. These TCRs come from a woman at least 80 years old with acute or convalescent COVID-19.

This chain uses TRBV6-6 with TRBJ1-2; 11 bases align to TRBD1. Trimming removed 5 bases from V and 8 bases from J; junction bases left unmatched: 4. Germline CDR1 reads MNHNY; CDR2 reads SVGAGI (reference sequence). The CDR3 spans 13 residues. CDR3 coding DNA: TGTGCCAGCAGTGGACAGGGGGCCTCGGGCTACACCTTC. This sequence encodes CASSGQGASGYTF.

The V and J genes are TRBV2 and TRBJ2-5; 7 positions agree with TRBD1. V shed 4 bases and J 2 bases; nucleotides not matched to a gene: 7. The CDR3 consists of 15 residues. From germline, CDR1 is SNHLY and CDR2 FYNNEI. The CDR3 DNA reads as TGTGCCAGCAGTGGGGACAGCAGGGGGCAAGAGACCCAGTACTTC. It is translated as CASSGDSRGQETQYF.

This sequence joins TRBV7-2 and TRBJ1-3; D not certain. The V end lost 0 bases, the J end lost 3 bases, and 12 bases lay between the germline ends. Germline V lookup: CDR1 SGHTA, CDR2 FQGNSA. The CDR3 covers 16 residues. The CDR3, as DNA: TGTGCCAGCAGCTTAGCGGGAGGCGGTAATGGAAACACCATATATTTT. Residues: CASSLAGGGNGNTIYF.

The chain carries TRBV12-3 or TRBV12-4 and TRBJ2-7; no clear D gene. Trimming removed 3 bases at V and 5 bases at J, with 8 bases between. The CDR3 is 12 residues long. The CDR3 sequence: CASSLGRHEQYF. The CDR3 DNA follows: TGTGCCAGCAGTTTGGGCAGACACGAGCAGTACTTC.

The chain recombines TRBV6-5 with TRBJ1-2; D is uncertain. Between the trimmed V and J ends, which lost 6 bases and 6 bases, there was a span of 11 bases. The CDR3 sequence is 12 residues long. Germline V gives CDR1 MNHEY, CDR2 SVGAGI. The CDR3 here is CASRAGGNGYTF. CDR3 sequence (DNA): TGTGCCAGCAGGGCAGGTGGAAATGGCTACACCTTC.

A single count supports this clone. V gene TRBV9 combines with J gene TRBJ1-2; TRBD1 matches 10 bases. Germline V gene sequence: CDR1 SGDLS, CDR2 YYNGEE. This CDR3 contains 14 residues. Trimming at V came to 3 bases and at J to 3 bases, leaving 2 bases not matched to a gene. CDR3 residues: CASSAGTGDYGYTF. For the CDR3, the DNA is TGTGCCAGCAGCGCTGGGACAGGGGACTATGGCTACACCTTC.

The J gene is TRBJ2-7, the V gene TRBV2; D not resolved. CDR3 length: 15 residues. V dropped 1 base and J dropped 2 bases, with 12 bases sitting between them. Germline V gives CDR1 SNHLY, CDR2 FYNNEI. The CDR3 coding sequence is TGTGCCAGCAGTGAAGGGCAGGCCTCAACCTACGAGCAGTACTTC. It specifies CASSEGQASTYEQYF.

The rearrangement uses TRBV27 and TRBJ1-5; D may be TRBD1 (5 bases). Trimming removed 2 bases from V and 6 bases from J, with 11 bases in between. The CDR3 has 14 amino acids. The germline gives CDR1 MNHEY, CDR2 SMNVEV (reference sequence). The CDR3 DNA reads TGTGCCAGCAGTTTACACAGGAATGGTCAGCCCCAGCATTTT. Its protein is CASSLHRNGQPQHF.

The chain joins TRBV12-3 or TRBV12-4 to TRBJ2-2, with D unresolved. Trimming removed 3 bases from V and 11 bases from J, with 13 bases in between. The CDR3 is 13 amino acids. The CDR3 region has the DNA TGTGCCAGCAGTTTGGTACCCATGAGTGAGCTGTTTTTT. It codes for CASSLVPMSELFF.

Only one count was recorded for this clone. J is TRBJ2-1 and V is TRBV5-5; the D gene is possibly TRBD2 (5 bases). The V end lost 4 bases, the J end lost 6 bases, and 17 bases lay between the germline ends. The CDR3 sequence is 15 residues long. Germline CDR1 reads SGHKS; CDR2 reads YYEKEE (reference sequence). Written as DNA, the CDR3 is TGTGCCAGCAGCACATGGACTGCCACAGCCAATGAGCAGTTCTTC. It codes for CASSTWTATANEQFF.

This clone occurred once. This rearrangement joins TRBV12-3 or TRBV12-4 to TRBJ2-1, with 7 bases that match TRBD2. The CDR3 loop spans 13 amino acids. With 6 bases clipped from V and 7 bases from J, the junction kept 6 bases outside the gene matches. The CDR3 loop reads CASRAGKGNEQFF. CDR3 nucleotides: TGTGCCAGCAGAGCGGGGAAGGGAAATGAGCAGTTCTTC.

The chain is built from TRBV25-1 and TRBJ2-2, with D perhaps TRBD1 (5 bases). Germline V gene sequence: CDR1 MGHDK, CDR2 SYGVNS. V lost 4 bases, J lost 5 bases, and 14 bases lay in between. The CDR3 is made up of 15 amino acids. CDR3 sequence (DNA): TGTGCCAGCAGTGGAACAGGAATTCCAACCGGGGAGCTGTTTTTT. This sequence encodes CASSGTGIPTGELFF.

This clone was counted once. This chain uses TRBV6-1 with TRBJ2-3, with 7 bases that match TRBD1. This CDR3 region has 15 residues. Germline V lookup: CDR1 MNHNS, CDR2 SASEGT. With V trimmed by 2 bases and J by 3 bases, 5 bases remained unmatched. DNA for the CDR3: TGTGCCAGCAGTGAAAGCACAGGGGTTACAGATACGCAGTATTTT. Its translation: CASSESTGVTDTQYF.

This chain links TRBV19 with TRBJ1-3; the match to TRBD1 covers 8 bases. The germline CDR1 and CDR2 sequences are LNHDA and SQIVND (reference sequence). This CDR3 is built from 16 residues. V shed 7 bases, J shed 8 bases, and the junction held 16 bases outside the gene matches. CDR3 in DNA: TGTGCCAGTACCCTTCGCGGTCGCGGGACAGGTTACACCATATATTTT. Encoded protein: CASTLRGRGTGYTIYF.

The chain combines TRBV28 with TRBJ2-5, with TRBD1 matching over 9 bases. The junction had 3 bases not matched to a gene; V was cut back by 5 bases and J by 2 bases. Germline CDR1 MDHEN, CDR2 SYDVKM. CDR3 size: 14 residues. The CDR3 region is CASSNRGQQETQYF. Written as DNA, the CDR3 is TGTGCCAGCAGTAACAGGGGGCAACAAGAGACCCAGTACTTC.

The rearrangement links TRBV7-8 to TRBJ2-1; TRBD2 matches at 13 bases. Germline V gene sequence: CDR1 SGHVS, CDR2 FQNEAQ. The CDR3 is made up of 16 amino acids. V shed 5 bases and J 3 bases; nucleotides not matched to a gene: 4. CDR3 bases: TGTGCCAGCAGCCGGACTAGCGGGAGTGTCTACAATGAGCAGTTCTTC. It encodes CASSRTSGSVYNEQFF.

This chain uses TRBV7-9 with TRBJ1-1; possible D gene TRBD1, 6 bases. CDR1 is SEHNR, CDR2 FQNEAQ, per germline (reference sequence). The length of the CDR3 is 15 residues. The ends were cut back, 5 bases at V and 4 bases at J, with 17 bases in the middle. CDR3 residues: CASSLGQGRATEAFF. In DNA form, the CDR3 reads TGTGCCAGCAGCCTGGGCCAGGGGCGGGCCACTGAAGCTTTCTTT.

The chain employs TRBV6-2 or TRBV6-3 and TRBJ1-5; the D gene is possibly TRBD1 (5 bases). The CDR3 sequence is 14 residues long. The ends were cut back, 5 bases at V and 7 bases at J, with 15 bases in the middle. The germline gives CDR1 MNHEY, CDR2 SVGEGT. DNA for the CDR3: TGTGCCAGCAGTCACGGGACCGGGAGGCAGCCCCAGCATTTT. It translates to CASSHGTGRQPQHF.

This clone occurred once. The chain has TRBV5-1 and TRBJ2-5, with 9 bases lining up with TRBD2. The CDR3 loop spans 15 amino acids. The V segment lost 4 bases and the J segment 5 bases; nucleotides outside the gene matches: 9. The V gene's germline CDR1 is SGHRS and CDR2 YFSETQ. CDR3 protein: CASSPRAGGGETQYF. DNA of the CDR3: TGCGCCAGCAGCCCTCGAGCGGGAGGCGGGGAGACCCAGTACTTC.

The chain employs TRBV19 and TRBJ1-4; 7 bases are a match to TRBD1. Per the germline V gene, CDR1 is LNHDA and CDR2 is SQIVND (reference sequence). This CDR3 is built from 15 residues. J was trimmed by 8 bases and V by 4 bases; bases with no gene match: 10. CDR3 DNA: TGTGCCAGTAGTAAAAGCCCTACAGGGGCAGAAAAACTGTTTTTT. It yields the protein CASSKSPTGAEKLFF.